This TCR beta chain was recovered during a study of blood T cell repertoires in COVID-19. In its sample, this clone was seen many times. V lost 0 bases and J 2 bases, leaving 11 bases between the germline ends. Germline CDR1 is GTSNPN and CDR2 is SVGIG (reference sequence). The CDR3 runs 15 residues. Clones were sequenced by immunoSEQ multiplex PCR, and TCRdb holds only the in-frame ones, with some missing. In the table there are about 180,000 clones, roughly 87% of which are singletons. The clonotype comes from a woman in her forties or fifties with acute or convalescent COVID-19. The V gene is TRBV30, the J gene TRBJ1-5; maybe TRBD1 (5 bases). The sequencing sample was made of peripheral blood. CDR3 sequence (DNA): TGTGCCTGGAGTGTACCAGGGTGGGGCAATCAGCCCCAGCATTTT. Amino acid sequence: CAWSVPGWGNQPQHF.